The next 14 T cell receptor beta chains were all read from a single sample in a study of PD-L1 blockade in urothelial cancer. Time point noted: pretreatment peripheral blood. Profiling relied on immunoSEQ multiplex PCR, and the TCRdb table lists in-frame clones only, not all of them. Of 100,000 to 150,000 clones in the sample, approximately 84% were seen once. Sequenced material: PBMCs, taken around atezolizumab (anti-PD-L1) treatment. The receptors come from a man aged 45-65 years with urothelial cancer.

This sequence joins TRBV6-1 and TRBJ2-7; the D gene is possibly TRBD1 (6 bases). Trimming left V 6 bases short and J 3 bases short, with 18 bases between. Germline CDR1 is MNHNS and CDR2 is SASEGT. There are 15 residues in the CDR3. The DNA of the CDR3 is TGTGCCAGCAGGGGTGCCCTTCAGGGGAGCTACGAGCAGTACTTC. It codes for CASRGALQGSYEQYF.

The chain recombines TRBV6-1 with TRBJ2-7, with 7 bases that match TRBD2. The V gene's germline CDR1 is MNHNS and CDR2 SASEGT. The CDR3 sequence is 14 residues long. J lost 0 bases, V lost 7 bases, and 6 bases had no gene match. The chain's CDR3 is CASKGEGSSYEQYF. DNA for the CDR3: TGTGCCAGCAAAGGGGAGGGGAGCTCCTACGAGCAGTACTTC.

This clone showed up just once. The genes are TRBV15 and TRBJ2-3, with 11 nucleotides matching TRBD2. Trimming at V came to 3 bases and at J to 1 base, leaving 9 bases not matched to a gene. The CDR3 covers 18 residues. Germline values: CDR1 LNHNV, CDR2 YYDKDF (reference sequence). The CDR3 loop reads CATSRTSGTRVGTDTQYF. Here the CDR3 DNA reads TGTGCCACCAGCAGGACTAGCGGGACTCGGGTTGGCACAGATACGCAGTATTTT.

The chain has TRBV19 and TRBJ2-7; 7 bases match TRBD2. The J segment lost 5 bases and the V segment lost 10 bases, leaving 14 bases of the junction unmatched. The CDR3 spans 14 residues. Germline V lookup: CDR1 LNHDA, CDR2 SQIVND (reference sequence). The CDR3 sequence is CATTRGGSIDEQYF. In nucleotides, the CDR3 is TGTGCCACCACTCGGGGCGGGAGTATCGACGAGCAGTACTTC.

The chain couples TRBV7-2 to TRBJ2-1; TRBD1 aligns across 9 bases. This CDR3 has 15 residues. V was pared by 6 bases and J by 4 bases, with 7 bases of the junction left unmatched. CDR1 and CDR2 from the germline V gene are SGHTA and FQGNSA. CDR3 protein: CASSLRDRVYNEQFF. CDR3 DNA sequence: TGTGCCAGCAGTCTCCGGGACAGGGTTTACAATGAGCAGTTCTTC.

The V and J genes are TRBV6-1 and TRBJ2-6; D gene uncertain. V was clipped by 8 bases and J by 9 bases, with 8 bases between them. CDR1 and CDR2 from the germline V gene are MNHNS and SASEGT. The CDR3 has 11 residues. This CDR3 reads CASEELNVLTF. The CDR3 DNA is TGTGCCAGCGAAGAGCTCAACGTCCTGACTTTC.

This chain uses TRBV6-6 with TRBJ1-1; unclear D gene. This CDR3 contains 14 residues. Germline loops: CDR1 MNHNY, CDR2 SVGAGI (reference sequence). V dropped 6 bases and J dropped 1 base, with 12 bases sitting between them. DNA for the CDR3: TGTGCCAGCAGCCCGTTCGGGAAGAACACTGAAGCTTTCTTT. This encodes CASSPFGKNTEAFF.

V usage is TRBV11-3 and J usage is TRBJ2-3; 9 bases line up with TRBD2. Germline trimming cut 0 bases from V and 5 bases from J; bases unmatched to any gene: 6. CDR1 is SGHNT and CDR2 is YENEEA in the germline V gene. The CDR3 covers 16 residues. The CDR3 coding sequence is TGTGCCAGCAGCTTAGATGGCGGGAGGGCCCAAGATACGCAGTATTTT. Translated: CASSLDGGRAQDTQYF. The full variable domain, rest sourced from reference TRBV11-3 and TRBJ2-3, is EAGVVQSPRYKIIEKKQPVAFWCNPISGHNTLYWYLQNLGQGPELLIRYENEEAVDDSQLPKDRFSAERLKGVDSTLKIQPAELGDSAVYLCASSLDGGRAQDTQYFGPGTRLTVL.

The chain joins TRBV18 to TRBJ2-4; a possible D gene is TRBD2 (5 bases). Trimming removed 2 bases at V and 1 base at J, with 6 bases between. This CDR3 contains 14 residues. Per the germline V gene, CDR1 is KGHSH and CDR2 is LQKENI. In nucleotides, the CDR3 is TGTGCCAGCTCACCAGAGGGTGCCAAAAACATTCAGTACTTC. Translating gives CASSPEGAKNIQYF.

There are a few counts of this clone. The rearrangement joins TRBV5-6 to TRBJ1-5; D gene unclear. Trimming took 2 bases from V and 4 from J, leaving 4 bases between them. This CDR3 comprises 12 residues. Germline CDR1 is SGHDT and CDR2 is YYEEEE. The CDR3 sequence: CASSLLNQPQHF. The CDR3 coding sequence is TGTGCCAGCAGCTTACTAAATCAGCCCCAGCATTTT.

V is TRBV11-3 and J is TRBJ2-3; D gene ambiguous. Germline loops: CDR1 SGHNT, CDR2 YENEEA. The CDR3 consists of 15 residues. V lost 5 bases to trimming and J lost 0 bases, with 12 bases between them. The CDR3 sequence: CASSPRPSSTDTQYF. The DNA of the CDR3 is TGTGCCAGCAGCCCCAGGCCCTCTAGCACAGATACGCAGTATTTT. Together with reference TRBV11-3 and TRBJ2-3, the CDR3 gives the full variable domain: EAGVVQSPRYKIIEKKQPVAFWCNPISGHNTLYWYLQNLGQGPELLIRYENEEAVDDSQLPKDRFSAERLKGVDSTLKIQPAELGDSAVYLCASSPRPSSTDTQYFGPGTRLTVL.

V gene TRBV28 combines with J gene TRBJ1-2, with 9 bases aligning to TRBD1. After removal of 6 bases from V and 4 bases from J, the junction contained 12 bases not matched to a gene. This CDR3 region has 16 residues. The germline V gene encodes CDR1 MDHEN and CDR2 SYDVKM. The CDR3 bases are TGTGCCAGCAGGGGCCCAGGGACAGGGTACGGCTATGGCTACACCTTC. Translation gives CASRGPGTGYGYGYTF.

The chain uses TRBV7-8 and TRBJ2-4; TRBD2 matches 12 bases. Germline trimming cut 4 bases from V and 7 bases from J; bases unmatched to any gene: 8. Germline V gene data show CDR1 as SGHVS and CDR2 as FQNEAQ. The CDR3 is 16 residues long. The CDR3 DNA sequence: TGTGCCAGCAGCTACCGACTAGCGGGAGAGATGAACATTCAGTACTTC. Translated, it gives CASSYRLAGEMNIQYF.

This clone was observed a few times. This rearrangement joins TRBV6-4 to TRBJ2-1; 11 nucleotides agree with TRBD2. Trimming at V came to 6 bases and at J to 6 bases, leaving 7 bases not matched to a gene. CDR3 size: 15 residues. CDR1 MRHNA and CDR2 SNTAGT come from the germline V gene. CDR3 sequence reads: CASSETSGNVNEQFF. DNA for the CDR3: TGTGCCAGCAGCGAGACTAGCGGGAATGTCAATGAGCAGTTCTTC.